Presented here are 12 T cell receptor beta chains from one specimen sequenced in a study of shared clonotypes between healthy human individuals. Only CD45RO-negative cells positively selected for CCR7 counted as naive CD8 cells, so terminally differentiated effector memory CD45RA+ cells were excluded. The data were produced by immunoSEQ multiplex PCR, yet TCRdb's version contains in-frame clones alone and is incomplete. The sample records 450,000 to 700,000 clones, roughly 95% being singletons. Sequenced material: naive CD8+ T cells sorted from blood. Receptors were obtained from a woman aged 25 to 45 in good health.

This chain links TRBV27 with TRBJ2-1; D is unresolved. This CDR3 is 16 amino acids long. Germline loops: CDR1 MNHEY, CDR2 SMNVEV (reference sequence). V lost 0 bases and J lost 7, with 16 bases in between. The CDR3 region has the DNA TGTGCCAGCAGTTTATCGGGCGGCCCGTGGGTGAATGAGCAGTTCTTC. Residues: CASSLSGGPWVNEQFF.

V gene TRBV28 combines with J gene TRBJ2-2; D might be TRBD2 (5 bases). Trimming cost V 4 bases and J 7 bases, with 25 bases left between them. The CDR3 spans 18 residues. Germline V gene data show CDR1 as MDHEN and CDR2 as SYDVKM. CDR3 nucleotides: TGTGCCAGCAGTTCGACCCGGCAGATAGAGGGTCTGGGCGGGGAGCTGTTTTTT. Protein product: CASSSTRQIEGLGGELFF.

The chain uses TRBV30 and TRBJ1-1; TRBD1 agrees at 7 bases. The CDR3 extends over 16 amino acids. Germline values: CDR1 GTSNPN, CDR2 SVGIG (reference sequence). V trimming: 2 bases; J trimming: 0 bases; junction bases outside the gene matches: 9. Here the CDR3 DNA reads TGTGCCTGGAGTTTATCCCCAGGGGGAATGAACACTGAAGCTTTCTTT. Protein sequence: CAWSLSPGGMNTEAFF.

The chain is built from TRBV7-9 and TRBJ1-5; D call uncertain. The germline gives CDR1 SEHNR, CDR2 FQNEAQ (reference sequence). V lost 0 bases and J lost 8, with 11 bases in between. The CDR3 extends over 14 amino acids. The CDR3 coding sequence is TGTGCCAGCAGCTTAGCAGGGTTAGTGGAGCCCCAGCATTTT. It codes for CASSLAGLVEPQHF.

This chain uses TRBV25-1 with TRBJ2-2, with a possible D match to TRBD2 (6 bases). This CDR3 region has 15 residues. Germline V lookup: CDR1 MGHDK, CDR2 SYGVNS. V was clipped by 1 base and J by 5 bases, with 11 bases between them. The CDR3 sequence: CASSEFVGGTGELFF. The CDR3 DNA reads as TGTGCCAGCAGTGAATTCGTGGGGGGAACCGGGGAGCTGTTTTTT.

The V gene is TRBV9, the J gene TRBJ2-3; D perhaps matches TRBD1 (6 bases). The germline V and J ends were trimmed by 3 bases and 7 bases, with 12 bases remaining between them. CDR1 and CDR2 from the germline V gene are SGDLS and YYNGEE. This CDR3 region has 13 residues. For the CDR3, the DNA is TGTGCCAGCAGCGACCCCAGGGGAAATACGCAGTATTTT. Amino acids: CASSDPRGNTQYF.

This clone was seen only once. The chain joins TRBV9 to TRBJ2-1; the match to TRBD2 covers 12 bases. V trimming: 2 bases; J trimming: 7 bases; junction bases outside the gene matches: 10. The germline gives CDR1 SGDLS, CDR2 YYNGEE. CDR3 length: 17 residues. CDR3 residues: CASSVGLEGTSGNEQFF. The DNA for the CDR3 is TGTGCCAGCAGCGTGGGCCTCGAAGGGACTAGCGGGAATGAGCAGTTCTTC.

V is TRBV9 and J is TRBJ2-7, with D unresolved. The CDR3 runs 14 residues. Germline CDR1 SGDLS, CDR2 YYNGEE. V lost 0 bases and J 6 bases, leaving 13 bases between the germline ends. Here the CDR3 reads CASSVDASWVEQYF. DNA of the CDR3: TGTGCCAGCAGCGTAGATGCCAGCTGGGTCGAGCAGTACTTC.

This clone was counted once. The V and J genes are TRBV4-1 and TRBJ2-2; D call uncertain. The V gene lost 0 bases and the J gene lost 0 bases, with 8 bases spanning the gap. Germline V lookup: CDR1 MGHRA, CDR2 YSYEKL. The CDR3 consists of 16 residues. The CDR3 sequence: CASSQDPNPNTGELFF. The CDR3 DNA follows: TGCGCCAGCAGCCAAGATCCTAACCCGAACACCGGGGAGCTGTTTTTT.

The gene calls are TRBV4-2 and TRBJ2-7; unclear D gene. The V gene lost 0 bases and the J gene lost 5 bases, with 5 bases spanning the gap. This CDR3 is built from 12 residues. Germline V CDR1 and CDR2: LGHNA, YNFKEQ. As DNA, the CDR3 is TGTGCCAGCAGCCAAGATCGGAACGAGCAGTACTTC. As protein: CASSQDRNEQYF.

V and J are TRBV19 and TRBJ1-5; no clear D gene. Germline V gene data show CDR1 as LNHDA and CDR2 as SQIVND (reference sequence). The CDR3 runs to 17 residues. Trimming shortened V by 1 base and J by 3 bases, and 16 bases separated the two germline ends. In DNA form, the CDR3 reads TGTGCCAGTAGTATAGTCGGAGGGTCCCCGAACAATCAGCCCCAGCATTTT. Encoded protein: CASSIVGGSPNNQPQHF.

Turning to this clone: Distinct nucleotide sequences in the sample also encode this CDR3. The CDR3 nucleotides read TGTGCCAGCAGGCCAGCGGGGAGCTCCTACAATGAGCAGTTCTTC. Amino acids: CASRPAGSSYNEQFF. The J gene is TRBJ2-1, the V gene TRBV28, with TRBD2 identical over 7 bases. Germline V gene data show CDR1 as MDHEN and CDR2 as SYDVKM. V gave up 6 bases and J gave up 0 bases; unmatched junction bases: 5. This CDR3 spans 15 amino acids.